These 32 T cell receptor beta chains share one sample of origin, sequenced in a study of T cells in women clearing cervical HPV infection. Sequencing used immunoSEQ multiplex PCR; TCRdb keeps in-frame clones, though not all of them. Listed are around 22,000 clones; 3.3% falls within the top ten. The sequenced sample consisted of blood buffy coat. The receptors shown here come from a woman aged 18 to 75 with a cervical HPV16 infection that either progressed to CIN3+ or cleared (not recorded which).

Worth noting for this clone: The read ends 3 residues before the CDR3 terminus; that terminus is restored from the germline J gene. This rearrangement joins TRBV30 to TRBJ1-5; 7 bases fit TRBD1. J was trimmed by 0 bases and V by 5 bases; bases with no gene match: 1. CDR1 GTSNPN and CDR2 SVGIG come from the germline V gene (reference sequence). The CDR3 is made up of 13 amino acids. CDR3 DNA, as far as it was read: TGTGCCTGGGGGGACAGTAGCAATCAGCCC. It encodes CAWGDSSNQP. The entire CDR3 protein reads CAWGDSSNQPQHF.

Turning to this clone: The read ends 3 residues early relative to the CDR3; the germline J gene fills the gap. The rearrangement uses TRBV5-1 and TRBJ2-2, with D possibly matching TRBD2 (5 bases). CDR1 and CDR2 from the germline V gene are SGHRS and YFSETQ. Trimming left V 6 bases short and J 6 bases short, with 15 bases between. The CDR3 extends over 14 amino acids. CDR3: CASTIGLLSGELFF. The DNA read from the CDR3 is TGCGCCAGCACCATCGGACTTCTTTCCGGGGAG.

With regard to this clone: The missing CDR3 end, 3 residues past where the read stops, is filled in from the germline J gene. The chain couples TRBV30 to TRBJ1-1; no definite D call. CDR3 length: 11 amino acids. Deletions cut 2 bases from V and 5 bases from J, with 6 bases between. Germline-derived CDR1 and CDR2 are GTSNPN and SVGIG (reference sequence). The DNA read from the CDR3 is TGTGCCTGGAGTTCAGGTACTGAA. Translation gives CAWSSGTE. The complete CDR3 protein is CAWSSGTEAFF. Variable domain in full (rest from reference TRBV30 and TRBJ1-1): SQTIHQWPATLVQPVGSPLSLECTVEGTSNPNLYWYRQAAGRGLQLLFYSVGIGQISSEVPQNLSASRPQDRQFILSSKKLLLSDSGFYLCAWSSGTEAFFGQGTRLTVV.

Concerning this clone itself: The CDR3 goes on 3 residues after the read ends, and that part is filled in from the germline J gene. The chain combines TRBV11-2 with TRBJ2-7, with D unclear. V lost 0 bases and J 4 bases, leaving 7 bases between the germline ends. CDR3 length equals 13 residues. Germline V gene sequence: CDR1 SGHAT, CDR2 FQNNGV. The covered CDR3 bases are TGTGCCAGCAGCTTAGATCGAAGGTACGAG. Residues: CASSLDRRYE. The whole CDR3 protein reads CASSLDRRYEQYF.

The CDR3 sequence is CASSLTSGPHNEQFF. Incomplete CDR3 DNA: TGTGCCAGCAGCCTCACTAGCGGGCCACACAATGAG. This chain joins TRBV7-2 and TRBJ2-1; the match to TRBD2 covers 9 bases. The CDR3 extends 3 residues past the end of the read, so its final part is completed from the germline J gene. V lost 5 bases to trimming and J lost 5 bases; unmatched junction nucleotides: 7. The length of the CDR3 is 15 residues. The germline CDR1 and CDR2 sequences are SGHTA and FQGNSA.

The CDR3 DNA, read in part, is TGCAGTGCCAGCTTCAGCGGGATCTACGAG. Protein: CSASFSGIYE. The full CDR3 protein reads CSASFSGIYEQYF. The chain combines TRBV20-1 with TRBJ2-7; 7 bases line up with TRBD2. The read comes to an end 3 residues before the CDR3 does, leaving the germline J gene to fill in the end. The germline gives CDR1 DFQATT, CDR2 SNEGSKA (reference sequence). With 6 bases clipped from V and 3 bases from J, the junction kept 8 bases outside the gene matches. The CDR3 length is 13 residues.

In the case of this clone: The CDR3 end is not reached by the read, which stops 3 residues before it; the germline J gene fills it in. The chain carries TRBV11-2 and TRBJ2-7; D is undetermined. The length of the CDR3 is 14 residues. Between the trimmed V and J ends, which lost 3 bases and 3 bases, there was a span of 12 bases. The germline V gene encodes CDR1 SGHAT and CDR2 FQNNGV. CDR3 sequence reads: CASSLGVQSYEQYF. The CDR3 DNA, read in part, is TGTGCCAGCAGCTTGGGTGTACAGAGCTACGAG.

On this clone: Read sequence stops 3 residues before the CDR3 end, and the germline J gene provides the missing end. This chain connects TRBV28 to TRBJ1-2; 8 bases align to TRBD1. This CDR3 has 12 amino acids. Per the germline V gene, CDR1 is MDHEN and CDR2 is SYDVKM. V lost 6 bases, J lost 5 bases, and 2 bases stayed unmatched. CDR3 sequence: CASRRQGYGYTF. The sequenced CDR3 bases are TGTGCCAGCAGAAGACAGGGGTATGGC.

Details on this clone: The observed sequence ends 3 residues before the CDR3 terminus, with the missing tail filled in from the germline J gene. V gene TRBV18 combines with J gene TRBJ1-5; 7 bases agree with TRBD1. The length of the CDR3 is 15 residues. The germline V gene has CDR1 KGHSH and CDR2 LQKENI. Trimming removed 3 bases from V and 9 bases from J; junction bases left unmatched: 11. The sequenced CDR3 bases are TGTGCCAGCTCACCGCGAACAGGGGAGGGAGCGCCC. Translation gives CASSPRTGEGAP. The complete CDR3 reads CASSPRTGEGAPQHF.

Worth noting for this clone: Coverage ceases 3 residues before the CDR3 finishes, and the germline J gene fills in the end. The chain has TRBV12-3 or TRBV12-4 and TRBJ2-1; no firm D call. This CDR3 contains 11 residues. The germline V and J ends were trimmed by 3 bases and 8 bases, with 5 bases remaining between them. The CDR3 spells CASSLGDEQFF. Incomplete CDR3 DNA: TGTGCCAGCAGTTTGGGCGATGAG.

Worth noting for this clone: The DNA ends 3 residues before the CDR3 does, and the rest of the CDR3 is filled in from the germline J gene. The chain carries TRBV7-2 and TRBJ2-7; weak D call: TRBD1 (5 bases). V was trimmed by 2 bases and J by 4 bases, leaving 15 bases between them. This CDR3 has 15 residues. Germline loops: CDR1 SGHTA, CDR2 FQGNSA. This CDR3 reads CASSLIPGLGYEQYF. CDR3 DNA, as far as it was read: TGTGCCAGCAGCTTAATCCCAGGGTTGGGATACGAG.

A note on this clone: Read sequence stops 3 residues before the CDR3 end, and the germline J gene provides the missing end. The chain couples TRBV7-6 to TRBJ1-3, with 8 bases that match TRBD1. The CDR3 sequence is 17 residues long. Germline trimming cut 4 bases from V and 8 bases from J; bases unmatched to any gene: 16. Germline lookup yields CDR1 SGHVS and CDR2 FNYEAQ. The sequenced part of the CDR3 DNA is TGTGCCAGCAGCTCCAGCCCGGGACAGGAGGCCGGATACACC. Protein product: CASSSSPGQEAGYT. The whole CDR3 is CASSSSPGQEAGYTIYF.

This clone is medium-sized by frequency. The CDR3 goes on 3 residues after the read ends, and that part is filled in from the germline J gene. Other nucleotide sequences from this sample produce the same CDR3. The chain has TRBV18 and TRBJ2-1; possible D gene TRBD2, 5 bases. This CDR3 contains 15 residues. Germline assignment: CDR1 KGHSH and CDR2 LQKENI. Trimming pared 3 bases from V and 4 bases from J, leaving 13 bases between. The covered CDR3 bases are TGTGCCAGCTCACCCGCGGGTAGCGCATACAATGAG. Translating it yields CASSPAGSAYNE. The whole CDR3 reads CASSPAGSAYNEQFF.

Notes on this clone: The read halts 3 residues ahead of the CDR3 end, with the missing end drawn from the germline J gene. The genes are TRBV2 and TRBJ2-1, with 11 bases fitting TRBD2. Germline CDR1 is SNHLY and CDR2 is FYNNEI. The CDR3 is 18 amino acids. V was pared by 6 bases and J by 8 bases, with 18 bases of the junction left unmatched. CDR3 residues: CASRTLVLAGDKADEQFF. The DNA read from the CDR3 is TGTGCCAGCAGAACCTTAGTACTAGCGGGAGATAAGGCCGATGAG.

On this clone itself: The CDR3 extends 3 residues past the end of the read, so its final part is completed from the germline J gene. The genes are TRBV5-6 and TRBJ2-7; a possible D gene is TRBD1 (6 bases). V dropped 0 bases and J dropped 6 bases, with 13 bases sitting between them. The CDR3 loop spans 14 amino acids. Germline CDR1 SGHDT, CDR2 YYEEEE. The CDR3 spells CASSLDRVVSEQYF. The part of the CDR3 DNA that was read is TGTGCCAGCAGCTTGGACAGGGTGGTCAGCGAG.

The chain's CDR3 is CSAGGQRQETQYF. Partial CDR3 DNA: TGCAGTGCTGGGGGACAGAGGCAAGAGACC. The V and J genes are TRBV20-1 and TRBJ2-5, with 7 nucleotides matching TRBD1. The sequence runs out 3 residues before the end of the CDR3; the remainder is reconstructed from the germline J gene. CDR1 and CDR2 from the germline V gene are DFQATT and SNEGSKA (reference sequence). J was trimmed by 2 bases and V by 5 bases; bases with no gene match: 5. This CDR3 spans 13 amino acids.

As regards this clone: With the read ending 3 residues before the CDR3 end, the germline J gene is used to fill in that end. V usage is TRBV5-1 and J usage is TRBJ2-1; 7 positions match TRBD1. V trimming: 3 bases; J trimming: 8 bases; junction bases outside the gene matches: 8. Germline CDR1 reads SGHRS; CDR2 reads YFSETQ. The CDR3 is 14 residues long. The CDR3 region is CASSYRQGMDEQFF. The CDR3 DNA, read in part, is TGCGCCAGCAGCTACCGACAGGGTATGGATGAG.

For this clone: A read error may account for a junction end that differs from germline. Read coverage stops 3 residues before the CDR3 terminus; the germline J gene supplies the remainder. This chain joins TRBV7-9 and TRBJ1-2, with unresolved D. Per the germline V gene, CDR1 is SEHNR and CDR2 is FQNEAQ (reference sequence). CDR3 size: 14 residues. The CDR3 spells CASILVNLAYGYTF. Incomplete CDR3 DNA: TGTGCCAGCATCTTAGTTAACCTGGCCTATGGC.

Worth noting for this clone: Sequencing ends 3 residues short of the CDR3 end; the germline J gene provides the rest. The gene calls are TRBV20-1 and TRBJ2-7, with 13 bases identical to TRBD2. The germline gives CDR1 DFQATT, CDR2 SNEGSKA (reference sequence). CDR3 length equals 15 residues. The ends lost 3 bases at V and 0 bases at J; junction bases unmatched: 2. The DNA read from the CDR3 is TGCAGTGCTAGGGGGACTAGCGGGACCTCCTACGAG. It codes for CSARGTSGTSYE. The complete CDR3 sequence is CSARGTSGTSYEQYF.

Regarding this clone: The read ends 3 residues early relative to the CDR3; the germline J gene fills the gap. This chain connects TRBV6-1 to TRBJ1-2; tentatively, D is TRBD1 (5 bases). The CDR3 has 14 residues. Between the trimmed V and J ends, which lost 4 bases and 3 bases, there was a span of 12 bases. CDR1 MNHNS and CDR2 SASEGT come from the germline V gene. CDR3 region: CASSALATDYGYTF. Incomplete CDR3 DNA: TGTGCCAGCAGTGCCCTAGCGACAGACTATGGC.

On this clone: Sequencing ends 3 residues short of the CDR3 end; the germline J gene provides the rest. The V call is TRBV19, the J call TRBJ1-5; D call uncertain. The CDR3 is 13 residues long. Trimming cost V 11 bases and J 2 bases, with 13 bases left between them. Germline CDR1 and CDR2: LNHDA and SQIVND (reference sequence). CDR3 sequence: CACMGLGNQPQHF. The sequenced CDR3 bases are TGTGCCTGTATGGGCTTGGGCAATCAGCCC.

Turning to this clone: The CDR3 end falls 3 residues outside the read, so it is completed with the germline J gene. V is TRBV11-2 and J is TRBJ1-4, with 9 bases fitting TRBD1. CDR3 size: 13 residues. The germline CDR1 and CDR2 sequences are SGHAT and FQNNGV. V dropped 4 bases and J dropped 8; count of bases not matched to a gene: 2. The sequenced part of the CDR3 DNA is TGTGCCAGCAGCTGGACAGGGGAAGAAAAA. Amino acid sequence: CASSWTGEEK. The whole CDR3 reads CASSWTGEEKLFF.

Concerning this clone: The CDR3 extends 3 residues past the end of the read, so its final part is completed from the germline J gene. The chain joins TRBV7-2 to TRBJ2-7, with D unclear. The CDR3 consists of 14 residues. V dropped 6 bases and J dropped 0 bases, with 12 bases sitting between them. Germline V gene sequence: CDR1 SGHTA, CDR2 FQGNSA. The covered CDR3 bases are TGTGCCAGCAGGTCCCCAGCGCTCTCCTACGAG. Translation: CASRSPALSYE. The whole CDR3 sequence is CASRSPALSYEQYF.

As concerns this clone: The CDR3 is cut off 3 residues early in the read; its end comes from the germline J gene. This chain joins TRBV10-3 and TRBJ2-6; 10 bases map to TRBD1. Germline CDR1 reads ENHRY; CDR2 reads SYGVKD. The CDR3 is 16 residues long. The V and J ends lost 9 bases and 1 base, in that order; junction bases with no gene match: 6. The part of the CDR3 DNA that was read is TGTGCCATTGGGACAGGGGCAAATTCTGGGGCCAACGTC. Translated: CAIGTGANSGANV. The entire CDR3 protein is CAIGTGANSGANVLTF.

As concerns this clone: The missing CDR3 end, 3 residues past where the read stops, is filled in from the germline J gene. The rearrangement uses TRBV18 and TRBJ1-2, with D unclear. V lost 6 bases and J lost 6, with 14 bases in between. Germline CDR1 is KGHSH and CDR2 is LQKENI. This CDR3 spans 13 amino acids. The CDR3 spells CASSPGLGNGYTF. Partial CDR3 DNA: TGTGCCAGCTCCCCGGGGTTAGGAAATGGC. The variable domain in full, with the rest retrieved from reference TRBV18 and TRBJ1-2, is NAGVMQNPRHLVRRRGQEARLRCSPMKGHSHVYWYRQLPEEGLKFMVYLQKENIIDESGMPKERFSAEFPKEGPSILRIQQVVRGDSAAYFCASSPGLGNGYTFGSGTRLTVV.

Worth noting for this clone: The CDR3 extends 3 residues past the end of the read, so its final part is completed from the germline J gene. The chain has TRBV7-9 and TRBJ2-7, with a tentative D call TRBD2 (5 bases). Germline CDR1 SEHNR, CDR2 FQNEAQ (reference sequence). The V and J ends lost 5 bases and 2 bases respectively, with 13 bases between them. The CDR3 is 14 residues long. CDR3 bases read: TGTGCCAGCAGCGGCAGAAACGGGGCCTACGAG. Translation: CASSGRNGAYE. The complete CDR3 protein is CASSGRNGAYEQYF.

A remark on this clone: The read is 3 residues too short to cover the CDR3 end, so that end is filled in from the germline J gene. The chain has TRBV7-9 and TRBJ1-2; weak D call: TRBD1 (5 bases). The CDR3 consists of 14 residues. Germline V gives CDR1 SEHNR, CDR2 FQNEAQ (reference sequence). V lost 6 bases, J lost 4 bases, and 15 bases lay in between. CDR3 protein: CASRDQGESYGYTF. The sequenced part of the CDR3 DNA is TGTGCCAGCAGAGACCAGGGAGAGAGCTATGGC.

Concerning this clone itself: The sequence runs out 3 residues before the end of the CDR3; the remainder is reconstructed from the germline J gene. V and J are TRBV5-5 and TRBJ2-7; TRBD2 agrees at 7 bases. The CDR3 loop spans 14 amino acids. In germline, CDR1 is SGHKS, CDR2 YYEKEE (reference sequence). The junction had 2 bases not matched to a gene; V was cut back by 0 bases and J by 2 bases. The CDR3 DNA, read in part, is TGTGCCAGCAGCTTGGCAGCGGGGACCTACGAG. Translation: CASSLAAGTYE. The CDR3 in full is CASSLAAGTYEQYF.

This clone is called medium-sized based on its frequency. The read falls 3 residues short of the CDR3 end, and the missing part is taken from the germline J gene. The rearrangement links TRBV3-1 (or the pseudogene TRBV3-2) to TRBJ2-6; 8 bases fit TRBD1. Germline loops: CDR1 LGHDT, CDR2 YNNKEL (reference sequence). The CDR3 has 20 amino acids. The junction had 15 bases not matched to a gene; V was cut back by 1 base and J by 4 bases. The CDR3 reads CASSQGYHSGTGVGANVLTF. Partial CDR3 DNA: TGTGCCAGCAGCCAAGGGTACCACTCCGGGACAGGTGTCGGGGCCAACGTC.

Turning to this clone: The read ends 3 residues shy of where the CDR3 ends; the end is completed using the germline J gene. The chain employs TRBV6-1 and TRBJ1-5; D is unclear. CDR1 is MNHNS and CDR2 is SASEGT in the germline V gene. The CDR3 length is 14 residues. The ends were cut back, 2 bases at V and 3 bases at J, with 8 bases in the middle. The CDR3: CASSESDFNQPQHF. CDR3 DNA, as far as it was read: TGTGCCAGCAGTGAATCAGATTTCAATCAGCCC.

Notes on this clone: The read comes to an end 3 residues before the CDR3 does, leaving the germline J gene to fill in the end. V and J are TRBV4-2 and TRBJ1-5; D gene unclear. Germline V gene lookup returns CDR1 LGHNA and CDR2 YNFKEQ. V lost 0 bases and J 4 bases, leaving 4 bases between the germline ends. There are 13 residues in the CDR3. The sequenced part of the CDR3 DNA is TGTGCCAGCAGCCAAGATCGGAATCAGCCC. Amino acid sequence: CASSQDRNQP. The complete CDR3 protein is CASSQDRNQPQHF.

A note on this clone: The read finishes 3 residues shy of the CDR3 end, and the germline J gene is used to complete it. The J gene is TRBJ2-2, the V gene TRBV6-1; possibly TRBD1 for D (6 bases). The germline V gene has CDR1 MNHNS and CDR2 SASEGT. The CDR3 has 15 amino acids. The germline V and J ends were trimmed by 4 bases and 0 bases, with 9 bases remaining between them. CDR3 bases read: TGTGCCAGCAGTGCCAGGACAGCGAACACCGGGGAG. It codes for CASSARTANTGE. The whole CDR3 reads CASSARTANTGELFF.